The TCR beta chain described here comes from a study of shared clonotypes between healthy human individuals. For this clone: The antigen is not known.

V gave up 4 bases and J gave up 5 bases; unmatched junction bases: 9. From germline, CDR1 is SGDLS and CDR2 YYNGEE. This CDR3 has 15 amino acids. Broader study findings: Naive subsets, compared against memory subsets, generally had larger estimated richness values.

Clones were read by immunoSEQ multiplex PCR, and TCRdb kept only the in-frame ones, dropping some. The repertoire has around 1.9 million clones, around 93% of them found once; the top ten carry 1.5% to 2%. Positive CCR7 selection of CD45RO-negative cells yielded the naive CD8 cells, and terminally differentiated effector memory CD45RA+ cells were excluded. The sequence came from a man aged 18 to 35 in good health. Some clones in this sample may be carry-over from other donors' samples. V usage is TRBV9 and J usage is TRBJ2-7, with 10 bases matching TRBD1. Sequencing was carried out using naive CD8+ T cells from PBMCs. The CDR3 DNA follows: TGTGCCAGCAGCCCATGGACAGGGGGGGTCGACGAGCAGTACTTC. Protein product: CASSPWTGGVDEQYF. The full variable domain, in which reference TRBV9 and TRBJ2-7 provide the parts outside the CDR3, is DSGVTQTPKHLITATGQRVTLRCSPRSGDLSVYWYQQSLDQGLQFLIQYYNGEERAKGNILERFSAQQFPDLHSELNLSSLELGDSALYFCASSPWTGGVDEQYFGPGTRLTVT.